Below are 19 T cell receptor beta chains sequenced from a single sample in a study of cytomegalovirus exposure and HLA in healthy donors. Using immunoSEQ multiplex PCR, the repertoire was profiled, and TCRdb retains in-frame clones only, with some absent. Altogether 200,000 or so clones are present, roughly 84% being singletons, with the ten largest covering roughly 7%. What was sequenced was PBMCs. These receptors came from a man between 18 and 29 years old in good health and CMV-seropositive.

In DNA form, the CDR3 reads TGTGCCAGCAGTGTCCGTGTGACAGGGGGCGGCTACACCTTC. Residues: CASSVRVTGGGYTF. The chain employs TRBV28 and TRBJ1-2; 10 nucleotides line up with TRBD1. Germline V gene sequence: CDR1 MDHEN, CDR2 SYDVKM. The CDR3 is 14 residues long. Unmatched junction bases numbered 8, after V lost 5 bases and J lost 8 bases.

Written as DNA, the CDR3 is TGTGCCTGGAGTGGGGGACTAGCGGGTAATGAGCAGTTCTTC. It translates to CAWSGGLAGNEQFF. This chain links TRBV30 with TRBJ2-1; 12 bases are shared with TRBD2. The V gene's germline CDR1 is GTSNPN and CDR2 SVGIG (reference sequence). CDR3 length equals 14 residues. The ends lost 1 base at V and 7 bases at J; junction bases unmatched: 2.

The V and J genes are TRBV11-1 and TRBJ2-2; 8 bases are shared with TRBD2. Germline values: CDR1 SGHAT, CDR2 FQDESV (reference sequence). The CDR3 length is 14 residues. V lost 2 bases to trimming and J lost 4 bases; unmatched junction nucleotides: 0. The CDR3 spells CASSLLAGTGELFF. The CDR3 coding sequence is TGTGCCAGCAGCTTACTAGCGGGCACCGGGGAGCTGTTTTTT.

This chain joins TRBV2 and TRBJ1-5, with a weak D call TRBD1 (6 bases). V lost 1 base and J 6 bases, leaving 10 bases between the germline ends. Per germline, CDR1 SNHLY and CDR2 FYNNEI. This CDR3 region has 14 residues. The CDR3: CASSEGQGSQPQHF. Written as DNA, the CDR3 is TGTGCCAGCAGTGAAGGGCAGGGGAGTCAGCCCCAGCATTTT.

The CDR3 region has the DNA TGTGCCAGCAGTCGACGGTTTGGCCCCGGGGAGCAGTTCTTC. It specifies CASSRRFGPGEQFF. V gene TRBV28 combines with J gene TRBJ2-1; D is unclear. Trimming removed 5 bases at V and 10 bases at J, with 18 bases between. Germline V gene sequence: CDR1 MDHEN, CDR2 SYDVKM. This CDR3 contains 14 residues. The full variable domain, in which reference TRBV28 and TRBJ2-1 provide the parts outside the CDR3, is DVKVTQSSRYLVKRTGEKVFLECVQDMDHENMFWYRQDPGLGLRLIYFSYDVKMKEKGDIPEGYSVSREKKERFSLILESASTNQTSMYLCASSRRFGPGEQFFGPGTRLTVL.

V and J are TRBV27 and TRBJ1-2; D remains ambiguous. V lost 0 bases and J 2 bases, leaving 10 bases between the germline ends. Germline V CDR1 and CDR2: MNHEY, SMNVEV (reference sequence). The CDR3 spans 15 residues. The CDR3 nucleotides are TGTGCCAGCAGTTTATCTGGCGGAGAGAACTATGGCTACACCTTC. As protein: CASSLSGGENYGYTF.

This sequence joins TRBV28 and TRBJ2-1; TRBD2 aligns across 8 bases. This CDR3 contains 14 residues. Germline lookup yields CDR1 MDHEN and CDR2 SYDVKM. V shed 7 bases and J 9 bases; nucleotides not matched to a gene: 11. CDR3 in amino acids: CASKLADAGGEQFF. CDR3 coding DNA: TGTGCCAGCAAGCTAGCGGATGCGGGGGGTGAGCAGTTCTTC.

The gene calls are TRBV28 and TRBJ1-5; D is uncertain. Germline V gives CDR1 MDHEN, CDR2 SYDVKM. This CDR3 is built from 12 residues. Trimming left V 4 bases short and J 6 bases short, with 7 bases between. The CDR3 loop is CASSYRGQPQHF. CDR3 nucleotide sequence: TGTGCCAGCAGTTACCGAGGTCAGCCCCAGCATTTT.

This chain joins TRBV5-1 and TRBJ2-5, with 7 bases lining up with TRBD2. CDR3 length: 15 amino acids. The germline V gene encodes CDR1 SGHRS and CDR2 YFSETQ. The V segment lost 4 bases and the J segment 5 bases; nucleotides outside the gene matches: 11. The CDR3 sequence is CASSGGTGGMETQYF. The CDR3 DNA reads TGCGCCAGCAGCGGGGGGACGGGGGGTATGGAGACCCAGTACTTC. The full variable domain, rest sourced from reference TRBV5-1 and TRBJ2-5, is KAGVTQTPRYLIKTRGQQVTLSCSPISGHRSVSWYQQTPGQGLQFLFEYFSETQRNKGNFPGRFSGRQFSNSRSEMNVSTLELGDSALYLCASSGGTGGMETQYFGPGTRLLVL.

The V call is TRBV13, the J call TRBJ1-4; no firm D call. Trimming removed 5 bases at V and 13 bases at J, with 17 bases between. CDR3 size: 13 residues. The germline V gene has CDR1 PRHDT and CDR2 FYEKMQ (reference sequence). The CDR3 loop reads CASSQMPEKALFF. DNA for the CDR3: TGTGCCAGCAGCCAAATGCCCGAAAAAGCACTGTTTTTT. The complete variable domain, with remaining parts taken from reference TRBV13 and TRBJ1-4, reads AAGVIQSPRHLIKEKRETATLKCYPIPRHDTVYWYQQGPGQDPQFLISFYEKMQSDKGSIPDRFSAQQFSDYHSELNMSSLELGDSALYFCASSQMPEKALFFGSGTQLSVL.

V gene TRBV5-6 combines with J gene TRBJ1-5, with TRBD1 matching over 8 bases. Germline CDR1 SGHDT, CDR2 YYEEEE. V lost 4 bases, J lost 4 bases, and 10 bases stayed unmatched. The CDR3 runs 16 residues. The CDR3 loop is CASSTLGQEGNQPQHF. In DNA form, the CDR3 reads TGTGCCAGCAGCACGCTGGGACAGGAGGGAAATCAGCCCCAGCATTTT.

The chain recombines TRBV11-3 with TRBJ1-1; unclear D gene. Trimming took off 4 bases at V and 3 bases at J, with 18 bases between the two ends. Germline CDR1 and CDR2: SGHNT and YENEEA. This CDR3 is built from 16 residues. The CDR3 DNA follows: TGTGCCAGCAGCTCTGGGGTGGCGGGGAGAGACACTGAAGCTTTCTTT. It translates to CASSSGVAGRDTEAFF.

CDR3 DNA sequence: TGTGCCAGCAGCTTAGCGAGCGGGAGGTCTGAGCAGTACTTC. This translates into CASSLASGRSEQYF. V usage is TRBV7-6 and J usage is TRBJ2-7; 9 bases match TRBD2. CDR1 is SGHVS and CDR2 is FNYEAQ in the germline V gene. J was trimmed by 7 bases and V by 0 bases; bases with no gene match: 4. This CDR3 is built from 14 residues.

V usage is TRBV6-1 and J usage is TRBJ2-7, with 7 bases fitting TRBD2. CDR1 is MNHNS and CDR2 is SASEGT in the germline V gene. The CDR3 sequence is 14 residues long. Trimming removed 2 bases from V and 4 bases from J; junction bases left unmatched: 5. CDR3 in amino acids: CASSELGGRYEQYF. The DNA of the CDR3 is TGTGCCAGCAGTGAATTGGGGGGGAGGTACGAGCAGTACTTC.

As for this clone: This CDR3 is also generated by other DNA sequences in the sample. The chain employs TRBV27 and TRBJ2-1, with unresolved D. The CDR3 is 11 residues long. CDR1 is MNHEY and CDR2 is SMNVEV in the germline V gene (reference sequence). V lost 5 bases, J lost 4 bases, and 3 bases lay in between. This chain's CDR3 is CASSQYNEQFF. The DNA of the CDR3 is TGTGCCAGCAGTCAATACAATGAGCAGTTCTTC.

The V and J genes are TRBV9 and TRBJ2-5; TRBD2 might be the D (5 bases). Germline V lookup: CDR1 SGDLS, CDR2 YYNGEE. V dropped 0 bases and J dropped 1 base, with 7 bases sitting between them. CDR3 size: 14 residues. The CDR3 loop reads CASSVGGPQETQYF. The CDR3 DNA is TGTGCCAGCAGCGTAGGAGGGCCCCAAGAGACCCAGTACTTC.

The CDR3 DNA reads TGTGCCAGCAGTCCTCGGAACACTGAAGCTTTCTTT. The encoded protein is CASSPRNTEAFF. The rearrangement joins TRBV5-4 to TRBJ1-1; no definite D call. The CDR3 totals 12 residues. Germline V gives CDR1 SGHNT, CDR2 YYREEE (reference sequence). Trimming pared 5 bases from V and 1 base from J, leaving 6 bases between.

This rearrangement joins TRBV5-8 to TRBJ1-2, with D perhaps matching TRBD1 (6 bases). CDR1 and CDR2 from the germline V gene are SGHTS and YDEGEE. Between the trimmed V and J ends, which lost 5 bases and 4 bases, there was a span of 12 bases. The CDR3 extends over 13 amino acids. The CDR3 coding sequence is TGTGCCAGCAGGCGTACAGGGACCTATGGCTACACCTTC. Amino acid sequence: CASRRTGTYGYTF.

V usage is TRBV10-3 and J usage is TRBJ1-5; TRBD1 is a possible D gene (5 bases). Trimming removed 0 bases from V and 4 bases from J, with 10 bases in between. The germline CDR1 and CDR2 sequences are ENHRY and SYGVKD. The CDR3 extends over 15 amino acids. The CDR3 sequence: CAISESAGTNQPQHF. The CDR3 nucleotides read TGTGCCATCAGTGAGTCTGCGGGGACTAATCAGCCCCAGCATTTT.